These 30 T cell receptor beta chains came from one sample sequenced in a study of human CD8 memory T cell subsets. UMI-labeled 5' RACE produced the TCR beta libraries. TCRdb re-analyzed the 5' RACE reads; it lists each CDR3 protein once, without DNA. This table lists 5,500 to 8,500 distinct CDR3 sequences. The source material was CD8+ stem-like memory T cells (TSCM and TCM) sorted from PBMCs. As for subset: stem-like memory CD8 T cells (TSTEM), CCR7+ PD-1- TIGIT-. Receptor source: a human donor in good health.

This clonotype is identified as medium-sized from frequency. The chain carries TRBV9 and TRBJ1-1. The germline CDR1 and CDR2 sequences are SGDLS and YYNGEE. The CDR3 length is 13 residues. CDR3 protein: CASSVDVNTEAFF.

This chain uses TRBV20-1 with TRBJ2-7; TCRdb gives TRBD1 as the D gene, but with no DNA this cannot be confirmed. CDR1 and CDR2 (germline): DFQATT, SNEGSKA (reference sequence). This CDR3 is 15 amino acids long. The CDR3: CSARNSDRDYGEQYF.

The V call is TRBV6-1, the J call TRBJ2-7; TCRdb selects TRBD1, and the lack of DNA leaves this call unchecked. The CDR3 is 14 amino acids. The germline V gene has CDR1 MNHNS and CDR2 SASEGT. CDR3 in amino acids: CASTRGRDTYEQYF.

This chain connects TRBV6-1 to TRBJ2-7; the D gene TCRdb calls, TRBD1, cannot be checked with no DNA. This CDR3 is 11 amino acids long. The germline V gene encodes CDR1 MNHNS and CDR2 SASEGT. CDR3 amino acids: CASPRGYEQYF.

This clonotype ranks as medium-sized in terms of frequency. This chain uses TRBV6-5 with TRBJ2-3; TCRdb's D gene call, TRBD1, goes unchecked for lack of DNA. This CDR3 spans 16 amino acids. Germline CDR1 and CDR2: MNHEY and SVGAGI. This CDR3 reads CASKEIPGEVTDTQYF.

The chain combines TRBV5-5 with TRBJ2-2; the TCRdb call, TRBD1, lacks DNA for checking. The CDR3 spans 15 residues. CDR1 SGHKS and CDR2 YYEKEE come from the germline V gene (reference sequence). The CDR3 sequence is CASSLGQSNTGELFF.

The chain carries TRBV20-1 and TRBJ2-5. Germline values: CDR1 DFQATT, CDR2 SNEGSKA (reference sequence). CDR3 length equals 13 residues. CDR3 sequence reads: CSASPIEGETQYF.

This clonotype is classed as medium-sized (0.01 to 0.1%) by frequency. V gene TRBV28 combines with J gene TRBJ2-1. CDR1 MDHEN and CDR2 SYDVKM come from the germline V gene. The CDR3 totals 14 residues. The CDR3 protein is CASSLGSGYNEQFF.

The chain couples TRBV4-1 to TRBJ2-1. Per the germline V gene, CDR1 is MGHRA and CDR2 is YSYEKL. This CDR3 is 16 amino acids long. CDR3 residues: CASSHETSGNNNEQFF.

In terms of frequency, this clonotype is medium-sized. This chain links TRBV27 with TRBJ1-1; TCRdb's D call, TRBD1, is unchecked because there is no DNA. The CDR3 totals 16 residues. CDR1 is MNHEY, CDR2 SMNVEV, per germline (reference sequence). The CDR3: CASSPILTGAGTEAFF.

The V and J genes are TRBV20-1 and TRBJ1-1; TCRdb's assignment of TRBD1 cannot be checked, as there is no DNA. Germline CDR1 is DFQATT and CDR2 is SNEGSKA (reference sequence). This CDR3 spans 13 amino acids. The CDR3 reads CSAALDRDTEAFF.

The chain carries TRBV19 and TRBJ1-1. The germline CDR1 and CDR2 sequences are LNHDA and SQIVND (reference sequence). CDR3 length: 16 amino acids. CDR3 sequence: CASSINGSAMNTEAFF.

This sequence joins TRBV18 and TRBJ1-4. The CDR3 has 13 residues. Germline CDR1 reads KGHSH; CDR2 reads LQKENI. The CDR3 sequence is CASSRASREKLFF.

The V and J genes are TRBV20-1 and TRBJ1-5; TCRdb selects TRBD1, and the lack of DNA leaves this call unchecked. The CDR3 is 14 residues long. CDR1 and CDR2 from the germline V gene are DFQATT and SNEGSKA (reference sequence). CDR3 region: CSASHPGGNQPQHF.

The J gene is TRBJ2-1, the V gene TRBV20-1; the TCRdb call, TRBD1, lacks DNA for checking. The germline gives CDR1 DFQATT, CDR2 SNEGSKA (reference sequence). CDR3 length equals 13 residues. The CDR3 sequence: CSARSPGEREQFF.

V usage is TRBV7-2 and J usage is TRBJ1-2; TCRdb calls TRBD1, which cannot be checked without DNA. The CDR3 runs to 18 residues. Looked up from germline, CDR1 is SGHTA and CDR2 is FQGNSA. CDR3 protein: CASSLGGRLTGGDYGYTF.

The chain has TRBV10-2 and TRBJ2-7; TCRdb outputs TRBD1, but without DNA this stays unchecked. Germline V CDR1 and CDR2: WSHSY, SAAADI. CDR3 size: 15 residues. The CDR3 region is CASSDGRGSSYEQYF.

In terms of frequency, this clonotype is medium-sized. The CDR3 sequence is CASSLEIGNTEAFF. This sequence joins TRBV11-2 and TRBJ1-1. The CDR3 runs 14 residues. Germline V lookup: CDR1 SGHAT, CDR2 FQNNGV.

This chain connects TRBV2 to TRBJ1-2; lacking DNA, the TRBD1 call made by TCRdb goes unchecked. The CDR3 is 16 amino acids. Looked up from germline, CDR1 is SNHLY and CDR2 is FYNNEI. The CDR3 loop is CASRPRDRPSGYGYTF.

The chain carries TRBV20-1 and TRBJ2-7; the D call from TCRdb, TRBD2, cannot be confirmed without DNA. This CDR3 has 13 amino acids. Germline values: CDR1 DFQATT, CDR2 SNEGSKA (reference sequence). CDR3 amino acids: CSALGLVEYEQYF.

This chain uses TRBV25-1 with TRBJ2-3; the TRBD2 assignment by TCRdb is unverifiable without DNA. CDR3 length: 17 residues. Germline assignment: CDR1 MGHDK and CDR2 SYGVNS. CDR3 loop: CASSESAGEDGTDTQYF.

This chain joins TRBV28 and TRBJ2-1; TCRdb selects TRBD1, and the lack of DNA leaves this call unchecked. Germline lookup yields CDR1 MDHEN and CDR2 SYDVKM. CDR3 length: 16 residues. The CDR3 is CASSSSPGRSYNEQFF.

The chain uses TRBV20-1 and TRBJ1-1; TCRdb's assignment of TRBD1 cannot be checked, as there is no DNA. The CDR3 covers 13 residues. Germline CDR1 reads DFQATT; CDR2 reads SNEGSKA (reference sequence). This CDR3 reads CSARDTGDTEAFF.

The gene calls are TRBV29-1 and TRBJ2-7. The CDR3 has 15 amino acids. In germline, CDR1 is SQVTM, CDR2 ANQGSEA. The CDR3 reads CSVEGNLGSRYEQYF.

The chain couples TRBV20-1 to TRBJ2-7. The CDR3 totals 14 residues. CDR1 and CDR2 from the germline V gene are DFQATT and SNEGSKA (reference sequence). The CDR3 here is CSARVTLGTYEQYF.

The rearrangement links TRBV28 to TRBJ2-4; TCRdb selects TRBD1, and the lack of DNA leaves this call unchecked. Per germline, CDR1 MDHEN and CDR2 SYDVKM. The CDR3 sequence is 11 residues long. This CDR3 reads CASQRGNIQYF.

The V call is TRBV24-1, the J call TRBJ2-1; TCRdb lists TRBD2, though no DNA is available to test this call. This CDR3 has 16 amino acids. CDR1 is KGHDR and CDR2 is SFDVKD in the germline V gene. The CDR3 reads CATSDPAGGRNNEQFF.

The chain is built from TRBV19 and TRBJ1-1. The CDR3 loop spans 13 amino acids. From germline, CDR1 is LNHDA and CDR2 SQIVND (reference sequence). CDR3 region: CASSLTLTTEAFF.

The chain recombines TRBV4-2 with TRBJ1-1; TCRdb selects TRBD1, and the lack of DNA leaves this call unchecked. CDR3 length equals 15 residues. CDR1 LGHNA and CDR2 YNFKEQ come from the germline V gene. CDR3 in amino acids: CASSPLKGTDLLAFF.

This chain joins TRBV5-6 and TRBJ2-3. The CDR3 is 13 residues long. From germline, CDR1 is SGHDT and CDR2 YYEEEE. This CDR3 reads CASSLASADTQYF.